These T cell receptor beta chains were read from a single sample in a study of cytomegalovirus exposure and HLA in healthy donors. Sequenced by immunoSEQ multiplex PCR; TCRdb stores in-frame clones only, minus some. The data show about 140,000 clones, with roughly three quarters seen just once and around 4.9% held by the top ten. Specimen: PBMCs. These receptors all come from a male donor in good health and CMV-seronegative. The CDR3 runs from the conserved cysteine through the conserved F or W. A D gene is named only where the DNA matches it firmly. Clone size is stated in some rows and not others, as once, few, many or a class when expanded.

DNA,CDR3,size,J,D,V
TGTGCCAGCAGTTTAGGTTGGCAGGGTAGATCACCCCTCCACTTT,CASSLGWQGRSPLHF,NA,TRBJ1-6,NA,TRBV28
TGTGCCAGCAGCTTAGCGCGCGAGCAGTACTTC,CASSLAREQYF,few,TRBJ2-7,NA,TRBV7-2
TGTGCCAGCAGCCCGGGGATTCGCTACGAGCAGTACTTC,CASSPGIRYEQYF,once,TRBJ2-7,NA,TRBV7-9
TGCAGCGTTACGGCAGGGGTGGAGACCCAGTACTTC,CSVTAGVETQYF,NA,TRBJ2-5,NA,TRBV29-1
TGTGCCAGCTTCAGCGGGGCAGGGAACTATGGCTACACCTTC,CASFSGAGNYGYTF,NA,TRBJ1-2,NA,TRBV7-2
TGTGCCAGCAGCCCGACTGCGGGAGGAAACACCATATATTTT,CASSPTAGGNTIYF,NA,TRBJ1-3,NA,TRBV11-2
TGTGCCAGCAGCTACTCTACGGGAACTTCTGGCTACACCTTC,CASSYSTGTSGYTF,NA,TRBJ1-2,NA,TRBV7-2
TGTGCCAGTAGTATCCAGCGCTCTGGGGCCAACGTCCTGACTTTC,CASSIQRSGANVLTF,NA,TRBJ2-6,NA,TRBV19
TGTGCCAGCGGCGACAGGGAGCGTGGAAACACCATATATTTT,CASGDRERGNTIYF,NA,TRBJ1-3,TRBD1,TRBV6-5
TGTGCCAGCAGTGTTCCGGGGACTGGAAACACCATATATTTT,CASSVPGTGNTIYF,once,TRBJ1-3,NA,TRBV2
TGTGCCAGCAGCGTCCAGGGGGACGGACAGCCCCAGCATTTT,CASSVQGDGQPQHF,NA,TRBJ1-5,TRBD1,TRBV9
TGTGCCAGCAGCTTGAGGGAAAGAAACACTGAAGCTTTCTTT,CASSLRERNTEAFF,NA,TRBJ1-1,NA,TRBV7-2
TGTGCCAGCAGCCGCAGCGATAACTATGGCTACACCTTC,CASSRSDNYGYTF,NA,TRBJ1-2,NA,TRBV28
TGTGCCAGCAGCGTAGGGGCCTTGGGGGGGGAGACCCAGTACTTC,CASSVGALGGETQYF,NA,TRBJ2-5,TRBD2,TRBV9
TGTGCCAGCAGTGACTCGTCTGCGTGCTACGAGCAGTACTTC,CASSDSSACYEQYF,NA,TRBJ2-7,NA,TRBV6-4
TGTGCCAGCAGTACAGGGGGGGGGAGGAATGGCTACACCTTC,CASSTGGGRNGYTF,NA,TRBJ1-2,TRBD1,TRBV6-5
TGTGCCAGCACCCCTAGGGGGGGTACTCACGAGCAGTACTTC,CASTPRGGTHEQYF,few,TRBJ2-7,NA,TRBV6-5
TGTGCCAGCACCCTCGGGATGAACACTGAAGCTTTCTTT,CASTLGMNTEAFF,NA,TRBJ1-1,NA,TRBV4-2